The T cell receptor beta chain under discussion was sequenced for a study of cytomegalovirus exposure and HLA in healthy donors. TCRdb's copy holds only in-frame clones and misses some; the assay was immunoSEQ multiplex PCR. The repertoire holds 80,000 to 100,000 clones, with around 88% as singletons. The germline gives CDR1 SEHNR, CDR2 FQNEAQ (reference sequence). V dropped 2 bases and J dropped 7; count of bases not matched to a gene: 10. This CDR3 region has 16 residues. Broader study findings: Cytomegalovirus status was reportedly diagnosed by the classifier with high sensitivity and specificity. Altogether, 150 or so TCR beta chains were recorded as cytomegalovirus-associated.

For this clone: Antigen: not known.

The 120-subject validation cohort, separate from the approximately 640-subject first cohort, included the donors. The V and J genes are TRBV7-9 and TRBJ2-1; 8 bases match TRBD2. The sample comprised PBMCs. The clonotype originates from a woman between 25 and 40 years old in good health and CMV-seronegative. CDR3 nucleotides: TGTGCCAGCAGCTTACGGGAGGGCCCCGTCTTTAATGAGCAGTTCTTC. Encoded protein: CASSLREGPVFNEQFF. Complete variable domain (other parts from reference TRBV7-9 and TRBJ2-1): DTGVSQNPRHKITKRGQNVTFRCDPISEHNRLYWYRQTLGQGPEFLTYFQNEAQLEKSRLLSDRFSAERPKGSFSTLEIQRTEQGDSAMYLCASSLREGPVFNEQFFGPGTRLTVL.